Shown below are 30 T cell receptor beta chains from a single sample sequenced in a study of technical replicates of blood from a few donors. Repertoires were generated with immunoSEQ multiplex PCR, while TCRdb's copy carries only in-frame clones and drops some. The repertoire holds 79,000 or so clones, with 90% to 95% as singletons. The specimen was T cells isolated from PBMCs. The source is a human donor in good health.

This clone counts as medium-sized. The CDR3 nucleotides read TGCAGCCTACCCACAGGGGGAATGGCGTCCTACAATGAGCAGTTCTTC. Its protein product is CSLPTGGMASYNEQFF. This rearrangement joins TRBV29-1 to TRBJ2-1, with TRBD1 matching over 8 bases. CDR1 is SQVTM, CDR2 ANQGSEA, per germline. V shed 8 bases, J shed 1 base, and the junction held 13 bases outside the gene matches. The CDR3 is made up of 16 amino acids.

The chain is built from TRBV19 and TRBJ1-1, with 8 bases fitting TRBD1. Germline V gene lookup returns CDR1 LNHDA and CDR2 SQIVND (reference sequence). Losses at the gene ends were 11 bases for V and 5 bases for J; bases not matched to a gene: 16. The CDR3 runs 15 residues. For the CDR3, the DNA is TGTGCCTGTAAGCCACGCGGACAGGGCGTGACTGAAGCTTTCTTT. As protein: CACKPRGQGVTEAFF.

The V and J genes are TRBV6-5 and TRBJ1-2; tentatively, D is TRBD1 (6 bases). Trimming removed 2 bases at V and 2 bases at J, with 15 bases between. This CDR3 spans 16 amino acids. The germline V gene encodes CDR1 MNHEY and CDR2 SVGAGI. CDR3 sequence (DNA): TGTGCCAGCAGTTACACAAACAGGGATAGAAACTATGGCTACACCTTC. Translating it yields CASSYTNRDRNYGYTF.

The sample holds one count of this clone. The genes are TRBV2 and TRBJ1-4; tentative D call: TRBD1 (5 bases). The germline V gene has CDR1 SNHLY and CDR2 FYNNEI. Trimming shortened V by 7 bases and J by 7 bases, and 13 bases separated the two germline ends. The CDR3 has 13 amino acids. CDR3 sequence: CASTGQGGEKLFF. Here the CDR3 DNA reads TGTGCCAGCACCGGGCAGGGAGGTGAAAAACTGTTTTTT.

The rearrangement uses TRBV6-5 and TRBJ1-5; D remains ambiguous. The germline gives CDR1 MNHEY, CDR2 SVGAGI. The CDR3 is 13 amino acids. With 4 bases removed from V and 7 bases from J, the gap between germline ends came to 11 bases. The chain's CDR3 is CASSLGPSQPQHF. The CDR3 DNA sequence: TGTGCCAGCAGTTTGGGCCCCTCCCAGCCCCAGCATTTT.

The V gene is TRBV5-6, the J gene TRBJ1-2, with D perhaps matching TRBD1 (5 bases). The germline gives CDR1 SGHDT, CDR2 YYEEEE. The CDR3 is 13 residues long. The V end lost 0 bases, the J end lost 6 bases, and 9 bases lay between the germline ends. CDR3 region: CASSLGQKHGYTF. Written as DNA, the CDR3 is TGTGCCAGCAGCTTGGGACAGAAGCATGGCTACACCTTC.

The CDR3 loop is CASSQDIRGAAGNTIYF. CDR3 bases: TGCGCCAGCAGCCAAGATATCAGGGGGGCGGCTGGAAACACCATATATTTT. V gene TRBV4-1 combines with J gene TRBJ1-3; 7 bases map to TRBD1. J lost 2 bases, V lost 0 bases, and 7 bases had no gene match. The CDR3 covers 17 residues. Germline CDR1 is MGHRA and CDR2 is YSYEKL.

The J gene is TRBJ2-7, the V gene TRBV4-2; 7 nucleotides align to TRBD2. The CDR3 loop spans 15 amino acids. J lost 2 bases, V lost 0 bases, and 4 bases had no gene match. Per the germline V gene, CDR1 is LGHNA and CDR2 is YNFKEQ. CDR3 sequence reads: CASSQEWGGPYEQYF. For the CDR3, the DNA is TGTGCCAGCAGCCAAGAGTGGGGGGGACCCTACGAGCAGTACTTC.

The J gene is TRBJ2-7, the V gene TRBV7-2; D not resolved. Germline CDR1 SGHTA, CDR2 FQGNSA. Deletions cut 4 bases from V and 4 bases from J, with 11 bases between. The CDR3 has 13 amino acids. The CDR3 bases are TGTGCCAGCAGCTCCTTTCCCCCGTACGAGCAGTACTTC. Its protein product is CASSSFPPYEQYF.

The chain combines TRBV5-8 with TRBJ2-1, with 7 bases matching TRBD1. This CDR3 contains 15 residues. Germline CDR1 and CDR2: SGHTS and YDEGEE. With V trimmed by 4 bases and J by 5 bases, 9 bases remained unmatched. CDR3 sequence: CASSLIGTANNEQFF. Written as DNA, the CDR3 is TGTGCCAGCAGCCTGATAGGGACAGCCAACAATGAGCAGTTCTTC.

The V gene is TRBV28, the J gene TRBJ2-7; TRBD1 matches 7 bases. This CDR3 has 16 residues. Trimming removed 2 bases from V and 7 bases from J; junction bases left unmatched: 14. Looked up from germline, CDR1 is MDHEN and CDR2 is SYDVKM. The CDR3 spells CASSLAPSQQGKEQYF. The CDR3 nucleotides read TGTGCCAGCAGTTTAGCCCCATCCCAACAGGGGAAGGAGCAGTACTTC.

The V gene is TRBV29-1, the J gene TRBJ1-3; 9 nucleotides agree with TRBD1. The germline CDR1 and CDR2 sequences are SQVTM and ANQGSEA. The length of the CDR3 is 16 residues. The junction had 6 bases not matched to a gene; V was cut back by 2 bases and J by 1 base. The CDR3 is CSVEIWTGESGNTIYF. The CDR3 DNA sequence: TGCAGCGTTGAAATTTGGACAGGGGAATCTGGAAACACCATATATTTT.

The rearrangement joins TRBV9 to TRBJ1-2, with D possibly matching TRBD1 (6 bases). CDR1 and CDR2 from the germline V gene are SGDLS and YYNGEE. The CDR3 is made up of 18 amino acids. V was trimmed by 3 bases and J by 0 bases, leaving 21 bases between them. CDR3 coding DNA: TGTGCCAGCAGCGCCTACTCAGGGGTTTCCTCGACTAACTATGGCTACACCTTC. This codes for CASSAYSGVSSTNYGYTF.

CDR3 loop: CASSSGGFAEAFF. CDR3 DNA sequence: TGCGCCAGCAGCTCAGGTGGTTTCGCTGAAGCTTTCTTT. The V gene is TRBV5-1, the J gene TRBJ1-1; D not certain. Germline CDR1 is SGHRS and CDR2 is YFSETQ. The CDR3 loop spans 13 amino acids. V shed 3 bases and J shed 6 bases, with 12 bases lying between them.

The V and J genes are TRBV7-8 and TRBJ1-2, with TRBD1 identical over 8 bases. CDR1 is SGHVS and CDR2 is FQNEAQ in the germline V gene. J was trimmed by 4 bases and V by 3 bases; bases with no gene match: 4. The CDR3 is 14 amino acids. CDR3 amino acids: CASSFATGGYGYTF. CDR3 nucleotide sequence: TGTGCCAGCAGCTTTGCCACAGGGGGCTATGGCTACACCTTC.

This clone was picked up a small number of times. The chain couples TRBV19 to TRBJ1-1, with D perhaps TRBD1 (5 bases). The CDR3 is 17 residues long. V lost 7 bases, J lost 1 base, and 22 bases lay in between. Germline V CDR1 and CDR2: LNHDA, SQIVND (reference sequence). In DNA form, the CDR3 reads TGTGCCAGTACCTCCGGCGGGGTCGACAGCCCGAACACTGAAGCTTTCTTT. Its protein is CASTSGGVDSPNTEAFF.

The genes are TRBV13 and TRBJ1-2; D is possibly TRBD1 (6 bases). The V and J ends lost 0 bases and 2 bases respectively, with 7 bases between them. The germline gives CDR1 PRHDT, CDR2 FYEKMQ (reference sequence). CDR3 length: 14 amino acids. The CDR3: CASSLGDRNYGYTF. CDR3 DNA sequence: TGTGCCAGCAGCTTAGGTGACAGGAACTATGGCTACACCTTC.

This clone was seen just once. This chain uses TRBV5-5 with TRBJ1-1, with 8 bases aligning to TRBD1. Per the germline V gene, CDR1 is SGHKS and CDR2 is YYEKEE (reference sequence). CDR3 size: 15 residues. The V and J ends lost 4 bases and 4 bases, in that order; junction bases with no gene match: 9. The chain's CDR3 is CASSRTTGAVTEAFF. The CDR3 DNA is TGTGCCAGCAGCCGTACGACAGGGGCGGTCACTGAAGCTTTCTTT.

The chain links TRBV28 to TRBJ1-1; unclear D gene. This CDR3 is 13 amino acids long. Trimming stripped 5 bases from V and 10 bases from J, with 17 bases between. Germline CDR1 and CDR2: MDHEN and SYDVKM. In DNA, the CDR3 is TGTGCCAGCAGTCGGGAATTTTACTTGCCAGCTTTCTTT. Translated: CASSREFYLPAFF.

V and J are TRBV2 and TRBJ1-2; 7 nucleotides line up with TRBD1. With 7 bases clipped from V and 3 bases from J, the junction kept 5 bases outside the gene matches. The germline V gene encodes CDR1 SNHLY and CDR2 FYNNEI. CDR3 length equals 13 residues. Here the CDR3 reads CASTLDRDYGYTF. Here the CDR3 DNA reads TGTGCCAGCACCCTTGACAGGGACTATGGCTACACCTTC.

The rearrangement uses TRBV19 and TRBJ1-3; D gene ambiguous. V dropped 5 bases and J dropped 7 bases, with 12 bases sitting between them. CDR3 size: 13 residues. Germline V gene lookup returns CDR1 LNHDA and CDR2 SQIVND (reference sequence). The CDR3: CASSEGIGNTIYF. In DNA form, the CDR3 reads TGTGCCAGTAGTGAGGGAATTGGGAACACCATATATTTT.

This clone showed up just a few times. The J gene is TRBJ1-1, the V gene TRBV4-1, with 7 bases matching TRBD1. J lost 4 bases, V lost 2 bases, and 10 bases had no gene match. Per germline, CDR1 MGHRA and CDR2 YSYEKL. The CDR3 totals 16 residues. The chain's CDR3 is CASSQTGEGFSTEAFF. DNA for the CDR3: TGCGCCAGCAGCCAAACAGGGGAAGGGTTTAGCACTGAAGCTTTCTTT.

This sequence joins TRBV28 and TRBJ1-1, with 9 bases matching TRBD1. Germline CDR1 is MDHEN and CDR2 is SYDVKM. The CDR3 is 17 residues long. After removal of 5 bases from V and 9 bases from J, the junction contained 19 bases not matched to a gene. CDR3 loop: CASSPPAPRTGDPQAFF. The CDR3 region has the DNA TGTGCCAGCAGTCCCCCAGCCCCCCGGACAGGGGACCCCCAAGCTTTCTTT.

This clone was observed a single time. V usage is TRBV5-1 and J usage is TRBJ2-2; TRBD1 matches 8 bases. V was pared by 4 bases and J by 0 bases, with 5 bases of the junction left unmatched. Germline-derived CDR1 and CDR2 are SGHRS and YFSETQ. The CDR3 runs to 16 residues. CDR3 protein: CASSGIRGPNTGELFF. The CDR3 DNA reads as TGCGCCAGCAGCGGGATCAGGGGGCCGAACACCGGGGAGCTGTTTTTT.

In the case of this clone: Mismatch with germline at one junction end may stem from a read error. The CDR3 DNA follows: TGTGCCTACGAGCCTGGAGAGGCCCAGTACTTC. Amino acid sequence: CAYEPGEAQYF. The genes are TRBV30 and TRBJ2-5, with unresolved D. CDR1 and CDR2 from the germline V gene are GTSNPN and SVGIG (reference sequence). CDR3 length: 11 amino acids.

As regards this clone: Other DNA sequences of this sample code for an identical CDR3. The chain recombines TRBV10-3 with TRBJ2-7; 7 bases map to TRBD1. With 6 bases clipped from V and 3 bases from J, the junction kept 2 bases outside the gene matches. Germline lookup yields CDR1 ENHRY and CDR2 SYGVKD. This CDR3 has 12 residues. CDR3 sequence (DNA): TGTGCCATCAGGCAGGGGGACTACGAGCAGTACTTC. Protein: CAIRQGDYEQYF.

This clone was observed a single time. The chain joins TRBV7-2 to TRBJ2-7; 7 bases fit TRBD1. The CDR3 extends over 15 amino acids. The ends lost 1 base at V and 6 bases at J; junction bases unmatched: 9. CDR1 is SGHTA and CDR2 is FQGNSA in the germline V gene. The CDR3 bases are TGTGCCAGCAGCTTAGGCGCGACAGGGTGGTCCGAGCAGTACTTC. Translation gives CASSLGATGWSEQYF. Full variable domain (outside the CDR3, taken from reference TRBV7-2 and TRBJ2-7): GAGVSQSPSNKVTEKGKDVELRCDPISGHTALYWYRQSLGQGLEFLIYFQGNSAPDKSGLPSDRFSAERTGGSVSTLTIQRTQQEDSAVYLCASSLGATGWSEQYFGPGTRLTVT.

The J gene is TRBJ2-3, the V gene TRBV18; 12 bases fit TRBD2. V lost 0 bases to trimming and J lost 7 bases; unmatched junction nucleotides: 8. The CDR3 sequence is 17 residues long. Looked up from germline, CDR1 is KGHSH and CDR2 is LQKENI. Here the CDR3 reads CASSPPTSGSIVNTQYF. CDR3 DNA sequence: TGTGCCAGCTCACCACCGACTAGCGGGAGTATCGTAAATACGCAGTATTTT. The variable domain in full, completed from reference TRBV18 and TRBJ2-3, reads NAGVMQNPRHLVRRRGQEARLRCSPMKGHSHVYWYRQLPEEGLKFMVYLQKENIIDESGMPKERFSAEFPKEGPSILRIQQVVRGDSAAYFCASSPPTSGSIVNTQYFGPGTRLTVL.

This sequence joins TRBV6-1 and TRBJ2-7, with 7 bases aligning to TRBD1. This CDR3 has 14 amino acids. Germline assignment: CDR1 MNHNS and CDR2 SASEGT. J was trimmed by 4 bases and V by 9 bases; bases with no gene match: 12. The chain's CDR3 is CASLKGAKGYEQYF. The CDR3 nucleotides read TGTGCCAGTCTTAAGGGGGCCAAGGGATACGAGCAGTACTTC.

This sequence joins TRBV10-1 and TRBJ2-3; the match to TRBD1 covers 8 bases. CDR1 is WNHNN, CDR2 SYGVQD, per germline (reference sequence). The ends lost 5 bases at V and 6 bases at J; junction bases unmatched: 10. CDR3 length: 15 residues. For the CDR3, the DNA is TGCGCCAGCAGTCCCGGGACAGGTGCCCGGGATACGCAGTATTTT. Protein product: CASSPGTGARDTQYF.